A single sample gave rise to the 18 T cell receptor beta chains below, sequenced in a study of blood T cells in healthy people across ages. PCR was performed a second time for about 7 to 11 cycles using a sample-barcoded 5' primer and a J-beta primer mix. In TCRdb, the 5' RACE reads were re-called with MiXCR into one record per CDR3 protein. The sample has approximately 830,000 distinct CDR3 sequences; 62% are singletons. The sequenced sample was blood. The receptors here all came from a man aged 25-45 years in good health.

The sample holds a few counts of this clonotype. The chain has TRBV2 and TRBJ2-6; the D gene could be TRBD1 or TRBD2 (5 bases each). CDR3 length: 18 residues. V was cut by 2 bases and J by 2 bases, with 16 bases left in between. In germline, CDR1 is SNHLY, CDR2 FYNNEI. The DNA of the CDR3 is TGTGCCAGCAGTGAAATTTCCCTGGTGGGGGCTGGGGCCAACGTCCTGACTTTC. It yields the protein CASSEISLVGAGANVLTF.

This clonotype was detected only once. The chain combines TRBV21-1 with TRBJ2-4; no check of the table's D call, TRBD1, against the DNA was made. The DNA end is more similar to TRBJ2-7, so the J call may be wrong. TRBV21-1 is given as a pseudogene. This CDR3 comprises 15 residues. CDR3: CASSKVNRVFDEQYF. The CDR3 DNA reads as TGTGCCAGCAGCAAAGTTAACAGGGTTTTCGACGAGCAGTACTTC.

The chain's CDR3 is CASSGKRGSTDTQYF. In nucleotides, the CDR3 is TGTGCCAGCAGTGGTAAGCGGGGAAGCACAGATACGCAGTATTTT. This sequence joins TRBV25-1 and TRBJ2-3, with TRBD2 matching over 7 bases. Germline assignment: CDR1 MGHDK and CDR2 SYGVNS. With V trimmed by 4 bases and J by 0 bases, 4 bases remained unmatched. This CDR3 contains 15 residues.

This clonotype occurred a few times. J is TRBJ1-6 and V is TRBV7-8, with D possibly being TRBD1 (6 bases). Trimming stripped 5 bases from V and 8 bases from J, with 19 bases between. Germline V gene lookup returns CDR1 SGHVS and CDR2 FQNEAQ. The CDR3 contains 16 residues. The CDR3 DNA reads TGTGCCAGCAGCGAACAATATTTTGGGGGCTATTCACCCCTCCACTTT. Translating it yields CASSEQYFGGYSPLHF.

The rearrangement joins TRBV3-1 to TRBJ2-5; TRBD2 agrees at 7 bases. The CDR3 sequence is 14 residues long. The germline gives CDR1 LGHDT, CDR2 YNNKEL (reference sequence). With 0 bases clipped from V and 4 bases from J, the junction kept 2 bases outside the gene matches. Here the CDR3 DNA reads TGTGCCAGCAGCCAAGACGCTAGCGGAGAGACCCAGTACTTC. This translates into CASSQDASGETQYF.

The J gene is TRBJ2-1, the V gene TRBV20-1; TRBD1 agrees at 7 bases. CDR3 length equals 13 residues. In germline, CDR1 is DFQATT, CDR2 SNEGSKA (reference sequence). J was trimmed by 7 bases and V by 2 bases; bases with no gene match: 5. The CDR3 DNA reads TGCAGTGCTAGAAAGGGGGCGTCGAATGAGCAGTTCTTC. Encoded protein: CSARKGASNEQFF.

This chain uses TRBV6-4 with TRBJ2-1, with D possibly matching TRBD1 (6 bases). CDR1 and CDR2 (germline): MRHNA, SNTAGT. The CDR3 contains 16 residues. V was shortened by 5 bases and J by 1 base, with 15 bases between the two germline ends. This CDR3 is CASSSDRLGSYNEQFF. The CDR3 nucleotides read TGTGCCAGCAGTTCGGACAGATTAGGGTCCTACAATGAGCAGTTCTTC.

The chain links TRBV3-1 to TRBJ2-3; the D call may be TRBD1 or TRBD2 (5 bases each). This CDR3 is built from 16 residues. Germline CDR1 reads LGHDT; CDR2 reads YNNKEL (reference sequence). Trimming removed 5 bases at V and 0 bases at J, with 15 bases between. CDR3 amino acids: CASSKQGRRSTDTQYF. CDR3 nucleotides: TGTGCCAGCAGCAAGCAGGGCAGGAGGAGCACAGATACGCAGTATTTT.

The chain is built from TRBV7-2 and TRBJ2-3; no firm D call. CDR3 length equals 14 residues. V lost 2 bases, J lost 6 bases, and 12 bases lay in between. CDR1 is SGHTA and CDR2 is FQGNSA in the germline V gene. CDR3 protein: CASSLSGKLDTQYF. In nucleotides, the CDR3 is TGTGCCAGCAGCTTATCGGGCAAGTTGGATACGCAGTATTTT.

The V and J genes are TRBV28 and TRBJ2-7; 8 bases fit TRBD1. V was pared by 5 bases and J by 4 bases, with 13 bases of the junction left unmatched. CDR3 length: 16 residues. Looked up from germline, CDR1 is MDHEN and CDR2 is SYDVKM. CDR3 nucleotide sequence: TGTGCCAGCAGTCCCGGAGGACAGGGATTCCAATACGAGCAGTACTTC. Its translation: CASSPGGQGFQYEQYF.

This clonotype was observed a few times. This sequence joins TRBV7-9 and TRBJ1-2; D unresolved. Trimming pared 5 bases from V and 7 bases from J, leaving 8 bases between. Germline V lookup: CDR1 SEHNR, CDR2 FQNEAQ (reference sequence). The CDR3 length is 11 residues. The CDR3 loop is CASSPRGGYTF. DNA for the CDR3: TGTGCCAGCAGCCCTCGGGGTGGCTACACCTTC.

The table lists this clonotype with a count of one. The chain is built from TRBV20-1 and TRBJ1-1; D is possibly TRBD1 (5 bases). CDR1 is DFQATT, CDR2 SNEGSKA, per germline (reference sequence). The CDR3 runs to 14 residues. V lost 1 base, J lost 1 base, and 10 bases lay in between. CDR3 nucleotide sequence: TGCAGTGCTAGAGTGGTAACAGGGAACACTGAAGCTTTCTTT. It yields the protein CSARVVTGNTEAFF.

V usage is TRBV20-1 and J usage is TRBJ2-1; D is unclear. Per germline, CDR1 DFQATT and CDR2 SNEGSKA (reference sequence). The CDR3 runs 14 residues. V lost 0 bases, J lost 8 bases, and 14 bases lay in between. CDR3 nucleotides: TGCAGTGCTAGAGATGCCGCCGGAAACGATGAGCAGTTCTTC. Translating gives CSARDAAGNDEQFF.

This clonotype was observed once. The chain employs TRBV10-3 and TRBJ2-3, with D possibly matching TRBD2 (5 bases). Germline CDR1 and CDR2: ENHRY and SYGVKD. This CDR3 region has 16 residues. The V end lost 0 bases, the J end lost 2 bases, and 12 bases lay between the germline ends. CDR3 loop: CAISESVGVYTDTQYF. The CDR3 DNA reads TGTGCCATCAGTGAGTCAGTGGGAGTTTACACAGATACGCAGTATTTT.

This clonotype was picked up a small number of times. The chain recombines TRBV20-1 with TRBJ2-3; 14 positions match TRBD2. V lost 3 bases and J lost 2; bases outside the gene matches: 10. The CDR3 covers 18 residues. Germline CDR1 and CDR2: DFQATT and SNEGSKA (reference sequence). The CDR3 region is CSASGGTSGSTVTDTQYF. The CDR3 DNA follows: TGCAGTGCTAGCGGCGGGACTAGCGGGAGCACGGTCACAGATACGCAGTATTTT.

The chain uses TRBV9 and TRBJ2-7; perhaps TRBD1 as D (7 bases). With 0 bases removed from V and 2 bases from J, the gap between germline ends came to 18 bases. The CDR3 has 17 residues. Germline CDR1 SGDLS, CDR2 YYNGEE. The CDR3 sequence is CASSVAGRGQHAYEQYF. The CDR3, as DNA: TGTGCCAGCAGCGTAGCCGGGCGGGGACAGCATGCCTACGAGCAGTACTTC.

This clonotype has just a few counts. The rearrangement joins TRBV5-1 to TRBJ1-4; perhaps TRBD1 as D (6 bases). V lost 2 bases and J 1 base, leaving 9 bases between the germline ends. CDR3 length: 15 amino acids. The germline CDR1 and CDR2 sequences are SGHRS and YFSETQ. CDR3 nucleotides: TGCGCCAGCAGCTTATTACAGGGAACTAATGAAAAACTGTTTTTT. It is translated as CASSLLQGTNEKLFF.

The chain has TRBV7-9 and TRBJ1-6, with a weak D call TRBD1 (5 bases). Germline CDR1 is SEHNR and CDR2 is FQNEAQ (reference sequence). The CDR3 consists of 15 residues. V lost 5 bases and J 5 bases, leaving 13 bases between the germline ends. This CDR3 reads CASSKDIINNSPLHF. The CDR3 coding sequence is TGTGCCAGCAGCAAGGACATAATTAATAATTCACCCCTCCACTTT.